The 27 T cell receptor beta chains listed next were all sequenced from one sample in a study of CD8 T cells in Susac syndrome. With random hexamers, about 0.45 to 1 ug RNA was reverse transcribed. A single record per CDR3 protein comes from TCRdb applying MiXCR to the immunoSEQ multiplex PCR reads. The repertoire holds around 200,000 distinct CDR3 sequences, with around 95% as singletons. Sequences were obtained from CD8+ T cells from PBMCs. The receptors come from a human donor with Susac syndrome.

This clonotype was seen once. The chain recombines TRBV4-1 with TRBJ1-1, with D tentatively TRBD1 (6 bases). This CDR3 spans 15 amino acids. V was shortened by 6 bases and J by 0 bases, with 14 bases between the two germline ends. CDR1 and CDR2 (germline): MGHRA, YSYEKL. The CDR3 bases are TGCGCCAGCAGGGCTCGGGACACGCTGAACACTGAAGCTTTCTTT. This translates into CASRARDTLNTEAFF.

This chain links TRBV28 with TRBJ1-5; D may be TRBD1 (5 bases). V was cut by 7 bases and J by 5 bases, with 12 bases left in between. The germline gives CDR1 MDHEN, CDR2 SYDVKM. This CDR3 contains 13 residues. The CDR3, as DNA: TGTGCCAGCATCTCGGGGGTCTATCAGCCCCAGCATTTT. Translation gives CASISGVYQPQHF.

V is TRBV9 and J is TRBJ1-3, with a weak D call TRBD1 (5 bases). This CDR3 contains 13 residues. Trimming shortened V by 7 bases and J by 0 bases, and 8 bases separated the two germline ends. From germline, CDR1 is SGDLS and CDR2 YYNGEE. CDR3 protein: CASRGNSGNTIYF. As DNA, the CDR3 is TGTGCCAGCCGGGGGAACTCTGGAAACACCATATATTTT.

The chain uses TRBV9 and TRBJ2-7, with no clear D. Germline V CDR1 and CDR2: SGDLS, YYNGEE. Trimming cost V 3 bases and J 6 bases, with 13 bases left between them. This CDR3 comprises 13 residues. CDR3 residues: CASSGSGPSEQYF. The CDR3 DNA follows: TGTGCCAGCAGCGGGTCCGGCCCTTCCGAGCAGTACTTC. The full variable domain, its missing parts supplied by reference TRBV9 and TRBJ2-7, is DSGVTQTPKHLITATGQRVTLRCSPRSGDLSVYWYQQSLDQGLQFLIQYYNGEERAKGNILERFSAQQFPDLHSELNLSSLELGDSALYFCASSGSGPSEQYFGPGTRLTVT.

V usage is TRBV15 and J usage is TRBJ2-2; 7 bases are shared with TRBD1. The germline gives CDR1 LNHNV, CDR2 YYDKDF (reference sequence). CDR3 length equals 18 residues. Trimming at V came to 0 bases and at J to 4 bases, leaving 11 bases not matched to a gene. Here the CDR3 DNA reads TGTGCCACCAGCAGAGATTCTTCCGCGACAGGGCGCACCGGGGAGCTGTTTTTT. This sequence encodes CATSRDSSATGRTGELFF.

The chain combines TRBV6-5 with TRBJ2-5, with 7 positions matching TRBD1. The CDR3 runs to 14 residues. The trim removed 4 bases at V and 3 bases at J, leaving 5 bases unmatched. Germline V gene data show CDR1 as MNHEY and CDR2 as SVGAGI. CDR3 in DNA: TGTGCCAGCAGTTGGCACAGGGGTGAAGAGACCCAGTACTTC. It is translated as CASSWHRGEETQYF.

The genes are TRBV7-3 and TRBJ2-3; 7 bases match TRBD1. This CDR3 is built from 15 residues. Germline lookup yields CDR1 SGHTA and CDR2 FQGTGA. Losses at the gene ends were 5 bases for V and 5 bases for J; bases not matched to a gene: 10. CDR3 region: CASSLTGADGDTQYF. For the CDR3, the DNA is TGTGCCAGCAGCCTTACAGGGGCGGACGGAGATACGCAGTATTTT.

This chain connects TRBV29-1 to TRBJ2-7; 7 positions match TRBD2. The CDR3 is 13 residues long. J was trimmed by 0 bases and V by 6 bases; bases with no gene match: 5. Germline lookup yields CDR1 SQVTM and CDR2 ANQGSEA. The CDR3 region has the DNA TGCAGCGTCATTAGCGGGCTCTCCTACGAGCAGTACTTC. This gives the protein CSVISGLSYEQYF.

CDR3 DNA: TGTGCCAGCAGTTATTCCTCGGGGGGGCCGTCAGATACGCAGTATTTT. Protein sequence: CASSYSSGGPSDTQYF. The chain is built from TRBV11-1 and TRBJ2-3; 8 bases fit TRBD2. Germline V CDR1 and CDR2: SGHAT, FQDESV (reference sequence). The CDR3 loop spans 16 amino acids. Trimming took 6 bases from V and 4 from J; bases not matched to a gene: 12.

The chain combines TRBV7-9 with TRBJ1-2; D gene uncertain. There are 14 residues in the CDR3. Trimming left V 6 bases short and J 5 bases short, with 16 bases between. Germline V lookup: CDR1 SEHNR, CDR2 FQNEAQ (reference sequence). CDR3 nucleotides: TGTGCCAGCAGTTTGGTTGGGGATCGGTATGGCTACACCTTC. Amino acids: CASSLVGDRYGYTF.

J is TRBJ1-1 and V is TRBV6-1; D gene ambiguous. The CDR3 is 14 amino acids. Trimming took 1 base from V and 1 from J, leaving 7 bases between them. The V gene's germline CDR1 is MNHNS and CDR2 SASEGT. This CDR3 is CASSEGSANTEAFF. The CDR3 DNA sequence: TGTGCCAGCAGTGAAGGATCAGCGAACACTGAAGCTTTCTTT.

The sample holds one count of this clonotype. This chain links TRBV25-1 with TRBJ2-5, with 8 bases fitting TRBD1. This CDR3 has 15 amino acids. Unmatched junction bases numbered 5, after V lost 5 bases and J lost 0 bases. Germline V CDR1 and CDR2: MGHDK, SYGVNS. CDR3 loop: CASSQTGEYQETQYF. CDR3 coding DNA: TGTGCCAGCAGTCAGACAGGGGAGTACCAAGAGACCCAGTACTTC.

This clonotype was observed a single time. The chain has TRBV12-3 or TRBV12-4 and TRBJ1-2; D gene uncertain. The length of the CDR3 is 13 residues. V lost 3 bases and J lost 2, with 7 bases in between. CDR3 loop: CASSFRENYGYTF. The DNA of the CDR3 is TGTGCCAGCAGTTTCCGCGAAAACTATGGCTACACCTTC.

The CDR3 region is CASSSGSRNSPLHF. CDR3 nucleotide sequence: TGTGCCAGCAGCTCGGGGAGCAGGAATTCACCCCTCCACTTT. The chain couples TRBV7-2 to TRBJ1-6; no reliable D call. Trimming stripped 4 bases from V and 7 bases from J, with 11 bases between. CDR1 is SGHTA, CDR2 FQGNSA, per germline. This CDR3 is 14 amino acids long.

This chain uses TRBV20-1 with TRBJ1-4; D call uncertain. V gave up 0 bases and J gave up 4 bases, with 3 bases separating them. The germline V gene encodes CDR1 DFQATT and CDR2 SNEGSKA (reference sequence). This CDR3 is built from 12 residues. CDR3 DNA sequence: TGCAGTGCTAGAGAAATTAATGAAAAACTGTTTTTT. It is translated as CSAREINEKLFF.

The CDR3 DNA reads TGTGCCAGCAGTTATTCCCAGCTAGCGGGGGTCACAGATACGCAGTATTTT. Protein: CASSYSQLAGVTDTQYF. V is TRBV6-5 and J is TRBJ2-3; 10 bases are shared with TRBD2. CDR3 length equals 17 residues. V gave up 3 bases and J gave up 2 bases; unmatched junction bases: 8. Germline V CDR1 and CDR2: MNHEY, SVGAGI.

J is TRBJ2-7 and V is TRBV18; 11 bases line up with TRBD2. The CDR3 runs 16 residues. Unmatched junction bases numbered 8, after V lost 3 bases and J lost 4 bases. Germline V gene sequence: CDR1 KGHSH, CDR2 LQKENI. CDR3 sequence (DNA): TGTGCCAGCTCACCGCGTGAACTAGCGGGAGTTTACGAGCAGTACTTC. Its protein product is CASSPRELAGVYEQYF.

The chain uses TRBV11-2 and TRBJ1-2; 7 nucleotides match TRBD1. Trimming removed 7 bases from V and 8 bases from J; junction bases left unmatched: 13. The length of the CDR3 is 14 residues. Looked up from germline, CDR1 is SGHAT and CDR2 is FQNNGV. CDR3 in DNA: TGTGCCAGCACCGGGGACAGAACCTATCTCGGCTACACCTTC. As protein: CASTGDRTYLGYTF.

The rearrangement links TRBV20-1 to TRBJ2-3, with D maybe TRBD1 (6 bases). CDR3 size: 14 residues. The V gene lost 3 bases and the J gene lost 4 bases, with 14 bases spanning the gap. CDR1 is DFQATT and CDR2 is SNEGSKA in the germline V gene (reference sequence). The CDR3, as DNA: TGCAGTGCTAGGACAGGCTCCCAGGCAGATACGCAGTATTTT. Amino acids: CSARTGSQADTQYF.

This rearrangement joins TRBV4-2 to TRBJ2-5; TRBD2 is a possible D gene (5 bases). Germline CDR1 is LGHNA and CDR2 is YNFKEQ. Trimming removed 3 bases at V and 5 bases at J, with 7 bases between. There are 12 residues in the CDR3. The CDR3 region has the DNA TGTGCCAGCAGCCATGGACTTGAGACCCAGTACTTC. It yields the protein CASSHGLETQYF.

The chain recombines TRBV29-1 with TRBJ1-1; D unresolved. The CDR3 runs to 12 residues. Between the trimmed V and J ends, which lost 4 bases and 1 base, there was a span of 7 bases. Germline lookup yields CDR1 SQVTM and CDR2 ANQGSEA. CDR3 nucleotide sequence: TGCAGCGTTGTGGCAGGGAACACTGAAGCTTTCTTT. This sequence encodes CSVVAGNTEAFF.

The CDR3 bases are TGTGCCAGCAGCTCAGGGGGCGCCGGAGATACGCAGTATTTT. Its protein product is CASSSGGAGDTQYF. This chain links TRBV7-3 with TRBJ2-3; TRBD1 agrees at 8 bases. The germline gives CDR1 SGHTA, CDR2 FQGTGA. This CDR3 spans 14 amino acids. J gave up 5 bases and V 4 bases, and 5 bases lay outside the gene matches. Full variable domain (missing parts from reference TRBV7-3 and TRBJ2-3): GAGVSQTPSNKVTEKGKYVELRCDPISGHTALYWYRQSLGQGPEFLIYFQGTGAADDSGLPNDRFFAVRPEGSVSTLKIQRTERGDSAVYLCASSSGGAGDTQYFGPGTRLTVL.

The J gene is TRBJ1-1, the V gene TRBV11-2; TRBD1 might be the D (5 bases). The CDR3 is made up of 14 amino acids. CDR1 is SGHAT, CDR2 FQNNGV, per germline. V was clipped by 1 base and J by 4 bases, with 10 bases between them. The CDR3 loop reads CASSLAGYRTEAFF. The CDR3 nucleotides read TGTGCCAGCAGCTTAGCAGGGTACCGCACTGAAGCTTTCTTT.

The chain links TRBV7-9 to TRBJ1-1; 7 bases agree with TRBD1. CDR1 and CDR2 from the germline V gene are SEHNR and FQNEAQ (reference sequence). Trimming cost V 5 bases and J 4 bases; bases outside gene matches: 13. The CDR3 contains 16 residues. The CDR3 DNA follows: TGTGCCAGCAGCGGAATGGAGGGGGCGAGGAGCACTGAAGCTTTCTTT. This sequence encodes CASSGMEGARSTEAFF.

CDR3 in amino acids: CSAPRPGQRLESEQYF. In nucleotides, the CDR3 is TGCAGTGCCCCCCGCCCGGGACAACGGTTGGAGTCCGAGCAGTACTTC. The J gene is TRBJ2-7, the V gene TRBV20-1; weak D call: TRBD1 (6 bases). Deletions cut 6 bases from V and 6 bases from J, with 27 bases between. The CDR3 covers 16 residues. CDR1 and CDR2 (germline): DFQATT, SNEGSKA (reference sequence).

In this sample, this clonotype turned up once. The CDR3 region is CASNPYGGLGTDTQYF. As DNA, the CDR3 is TGTGCCAGCAACCCGTATGGGGGCTTGGGCACAGATACGCAGTATTTT. The V and J genes are TRBV12-3 or TRBV12-4 and TRBJ2-3; maybe TRBD1 (6 bases). Trimming shortened V by 7 bases and J by 1 base, and 18 bases separated the two germline ends. This CDR3 has 16 residues.

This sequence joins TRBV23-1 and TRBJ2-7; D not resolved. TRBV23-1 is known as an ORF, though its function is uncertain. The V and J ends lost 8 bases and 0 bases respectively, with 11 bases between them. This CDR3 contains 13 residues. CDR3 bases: TGCGCCAGCTCCTCGTTCGGCTCCTACGAGCAGTACTTC. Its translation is CASSSFGSYEQYF.